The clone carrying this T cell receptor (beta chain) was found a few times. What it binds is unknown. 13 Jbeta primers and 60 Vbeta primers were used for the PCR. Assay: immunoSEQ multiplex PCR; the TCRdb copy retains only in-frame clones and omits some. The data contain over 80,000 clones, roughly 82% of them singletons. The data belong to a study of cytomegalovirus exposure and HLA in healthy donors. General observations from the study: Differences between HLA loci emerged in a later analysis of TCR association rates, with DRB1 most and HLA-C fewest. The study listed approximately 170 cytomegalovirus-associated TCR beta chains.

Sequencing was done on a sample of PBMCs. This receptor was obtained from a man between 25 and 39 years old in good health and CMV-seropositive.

The DNA for the CDR3 is TGTGCCAGCAGCCAACAGGCCAATCAGCCCCAGCATTTT. This translates into CASSQQANQPQHF. The chain has TRBV14 and TRBJ1-5; D not resolved. The V gene lost 2 bases and the J gene lost 3 bases, with 5 bases spanning the gap. From germline, CDR1 is SGHDN and CDR2 FVKESK. The CDR3 totals 13 residues.